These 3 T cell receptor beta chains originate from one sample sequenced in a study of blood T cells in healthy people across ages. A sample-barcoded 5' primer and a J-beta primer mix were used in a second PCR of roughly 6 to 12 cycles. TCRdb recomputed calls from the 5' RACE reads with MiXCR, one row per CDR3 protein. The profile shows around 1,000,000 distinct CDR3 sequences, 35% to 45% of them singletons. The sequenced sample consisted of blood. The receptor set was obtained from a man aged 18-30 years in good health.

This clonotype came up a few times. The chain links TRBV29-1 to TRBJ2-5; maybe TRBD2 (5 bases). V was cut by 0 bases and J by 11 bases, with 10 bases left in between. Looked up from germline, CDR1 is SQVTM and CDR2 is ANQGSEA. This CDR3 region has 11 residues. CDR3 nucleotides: TGCAGCGTTGAAGACGGAAGGGAGCAGTACTTC. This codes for CSVEDGREQYF.

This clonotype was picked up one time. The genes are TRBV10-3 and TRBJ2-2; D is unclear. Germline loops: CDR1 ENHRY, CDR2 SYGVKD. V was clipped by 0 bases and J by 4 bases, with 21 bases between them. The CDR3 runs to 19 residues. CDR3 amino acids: CAISESVGVPGAGTGELFF. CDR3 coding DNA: TGTGCCATCAGTGAGTCGGTTGGTGTCCCCGGCGCTGGCACCGGGGAGCTGTTTTTT.

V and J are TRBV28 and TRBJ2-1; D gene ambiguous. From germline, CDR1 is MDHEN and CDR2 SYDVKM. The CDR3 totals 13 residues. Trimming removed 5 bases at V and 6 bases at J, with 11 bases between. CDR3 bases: TGTGCCAGCAGTGACATCTTCCCCAATGAGCAGTTCTTC. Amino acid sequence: CASSDIFPNEQFF.